A selection of T cell receptor beta chains follows, all from one sample in a study of early stage breast cancer tumors. Repertoires were generated with immunoSEQ multiplex PCR, while TCRdb's copy carries only in-frame clones and drops some. The table records approximately 75,000 clones, more than 70% of them present only once. Sequencing used blood. The receptors shown here come from a person aged 40 to 49 with breast cancer. Each CDR3 is given with its conserved first and last residue. The order of the fields is D gene, clone size, J gene, V gene, CDR3 DNA, CDR3 protein. D genes are given only for firm matches. Expanded clones are given a class, and other clones once, few, many or no size at all.

D gene: .; clone size: .; J gene: TRBJ1-2; V gene: TRBV19; CDR3 DNA: TGTGCCAGTAGTGTGACAAACTATGGCTACACCTTC; CDR3 protein: CASSVTNYGYTF
D gene: .; clone size: .; J gene: TRBJ2-5; V gene: TRBV9; CDR3 DNA: TGTGCCAGCAGCGTAGCTCATAGCCAAGGGACCCAGTACTTC; CDR3 protein: CASSVAHSQGTQYF
D gene: TRBD1; clone size: .; J gene: TRBJ1-4; V gene: TRBV27; CDR3 DNA: TGTGCCAGCAGCAGACAGGGTAGAGAAAAACTGTTTTTT; CDR3 protein: CASSRQGREKLFF
D gene: .; clone size: .; J gene: TRBJ2-7; V gene: TRBV20-1; CDR3 DNA: TGCAGTGCTAGTGGCTCCTACGAGCAGTACTTC; CDR3 protein: CSASGSYEQYF
D gene: TRBD1; clone size: .; J gene: TRBJ1-2; V gene: TRBV7-9; CDR3 DNA: TGTGCCAGTGGGACAGGGGATAACTATGGCTACACCTTC; CDR3 protein: CASGTGDNYGYTF
D gene: .; clone size: .; J gene: TRBJ2-1; V gene: TRBV20-1; CDR3 DNA: TGCAGTGATGCCCATGAGCAGTTCTTC; CDR3 protein: CSDAHEQFF
D gene: .; clone size: .; J gene: TRBJ2-5; V gene: TRBV5-8; CDR3 DNA: TGTGCCAGCAGCTTGGATGGGGTGGTGGGAGAGACCCAGTACTTC; CDR3 protein: CASSLDGVVGETQYF
D gene: .; clone size: once; J gene: TRBJ1-5; V gene: TRBV19; CDR3 DNA: TGTGCCAGTAGCCGGGGCGCGGAGCAGCCCCAGCATTTT; CDR3 protein: CASSRGAEQPQHF
D gene: TRBD1; clone size: few; J gene: TRBJ1-5; V gene: TRBV18; CDR3 DNA: TGTGCCAGCTCACCACCGGAAGGGACAGGGGACCAGCCCCAGCATTTT; CDR3 protein: CASSPPEGTGDQPQHF
D gene: .; clone size: .; J gene: TRBJ1-2; V gene: TRBV11-2; CDR3 DNA: TGTGCCAGCAGCTTCCTCAGCAGACCTGAGGCCGGCTACACCTTC; CDR3 protein: CASSFLSRPEAGYTF
D gene: .; clone size: .; J gene: TRBJ2-2; V gene: TRBV9; CDR3 DNA: TGTGCCAGCAGCCCGCGTGGAGGGGAAACCGGGGAGCTGTTTTTT; CDR3 protein: CASSPRGGETGELFF
D gene: TRBD1; clone size: .; J gene: TRBJ1-1; V gene: TRBV19; CDR3 DNA: TGTGCCAGTAATCACAGGGGCATGAACACTGAAGCTTTCTTT; CDR3 protein: CASNHRGMNTEAFF
D gene: .; clone size: once; J gene: TRBJ2-5; V gene: TRBV7-2; CDR3 DNA: TGTGCCAGCAGCTTTCCGAGGGGAGAGGGGACCCAGTACTTC; CDR3 protein: CASSFPRGEGTQYF
D gene: .; clone size: .; J gene: TRBJ1-1; V gene: TRBV28; CDR3 DNA: TGTGCCGGGAGGGGGTCGGGCACTGAAGCTTTCTTT; CDR3 protein: CAGRGSGTEAFF
D gene: .; clone size: .; J gene: TRBJ1-2; V gene: TRBV5-1; CDR3 DNA: TGCGCCAGCAGCTTGGAGGGCAGTCGGGCTGGTGGCTACACCTTC; CDR3 protein: CASSLEGSRAGGYTF
D gene: .; clone size: few; J gene: TRBJ1-5; V gene: TRBV19; CDR3 DNA: TGTGCCAGTAGTATTTCCCCGGGGCTCAGCAATCAGCCCCAGCATTTT; CDR3 protein: CASSISPGLSNQPQHF
D gene: .; clone size: .; J gene: TRBJ1-1; V gene: TRBV29-1; CDR3 DNA: TGCAGCGTTGAGGATGCAGGGCGCCTCTTT; CDR3 protein: CSVEDAGRLF
D gene: TRBD1; clone size: .; J gene: TRBJ2-7; V gene: TRBV7-6; CDR3 DNA: TGTGCCAGCAGCTTACGGAGGCAGGGGGTAACCGAGCAGTACTTC; CDR3 protein: CASSLRRQGVTEQYF
D gene: .; clone size: .; J gene: TRBJ2-2; V gene: TRBV11-2; CDR3 DNA: TGTGCCAGCAGCCGGGGAACAGGGGAGCTGTTTTTT; CDR3 protein: CASSRGTGELFF
D gene: .; clone size: .; J gene: TRBJ2-7; V gene: TRBV19; CDR3 DNA: TGTGCCAGTAGTTTACAGCCGGGACAATCATACGAGCAGTACTTC; CDR3 protein: CASSLQPGQSYEQYF
D gene: .; clone size: .; J gene: TRBJ1-4; V gene: TRBV27; CDR3 DNA: TGTGCCAGCAGGCTAGCAGGGGATGAAAAACTGTTTTTT; CDR3 protein: CASRLAGDEKLFF
D gene: TRBD2; clone size: .; J gene: TRBJ2-3; V gene: TRBV6-4; CDR3 DNA: TGTGCCAGCAGTGACTCGAGTAGCGGGAGCTATAATACGCAGTATTTT; CDR3 protein: CASSDSSSGSYNTQYF
D gene: TRBD2; clone size: .; J gene: TRBJ2-7; V gene: TRBV7-2; CDR3 DNA: TGTGCCAGCAGCTCCGAGGGACTAGCGGGAAACGAGCAGTACTTC; CDR3 protein: CASSSEGLAGNEQYF
D gene: .; clone size: .; J gene: TRBJ2-7; V gene: TRBV28; CDR3 DNA: TGTGCCAGCAGTTTAGGCCTCTGGGAGCAGTACTTC; CDR3 protein: CASSLGLWEQYF
D gene: TRBD1; clone size: .; J gene: TRBJ1-3; V gene: TRBV4-1; CDR3 DNA: TGCGCCAGCAGCCAAACAGGGGGGACTGGAAACACCATATATTTT; CDR3 protein: CASSQTGGTGNTIYF
D gene: .; clone size: once; J gene: TRBJ2-7; V gene: TRBV14; CDR3 DNA: TGTGCCAGTGGGACGGCCAATGGGGAGCAGTACTTC; CDR3 protein: CASGTANGEQYF
D gene: .; clone size: once; J gene: TRBJ2-1; V gene: TRBV7-8; CDR3 DNA: TGTGCCAGCAGCTTAGACGGGTTTGAGTACTTTGAGCAGTTCTTC; CDR3 protein: CASSLDGFEYFEQFF
D gene: .; clone size: medium-sized; J gene: TRBJ1-2; V gene: TRBV9; CDR3 DNA: TGTGCCAGCAGCACCTACCCGGACGGGGACGATGGCTACACCTTC; CDR3 protein: CASSTYPDGDDGYTF
D gene: TRBD2; clone size: .; J gene: TRBJ2-1; V gene: TRBV28; CDR3 DNA: TGTGCCAGCAGGGGGCTTAGCGGGAGAGGATACAATGAGCAGTTCTTC; CDR3 protein: CASRGLSGRGYNEQFF
D gene: .; clone size: .; J gene: TRBJ1-2; V gene: TRBV9; CDR3 DNA: TGTGCCAGCAGCGTAGGCCCTAGACAGCAGTATGGCTACACCTTC; CDR3 protein: CASSVGPRQQYGYTF
D gene: .; clone size: .; J gene: TRBJ1-5; V gene: TRBV28; CDR3 DNA: TGTGCCAGCACAGTGGGGCGCGGCAATCAGCCCCAGCATTTT; CDR3 protein: CASTVGRGNQPQHF
D gene: TRBD2; clone size: .; J gene: TRBJ2-1; V gene: TRBV28; CDR3 DNA: TGTGCCAGCAGTTCCCTAGCGGGAGCCTCCTACAATGAGCAGTTCTTC; CDR3 protein: CASSSLAGASYNEQFF
D gene: .; clone size: .; J gene: TRBJ1-1; V gene: TRBV19; CDR3 DNA: TGTGCCAGTAAGTTTTGGGGGAACACTGAAGCTTTCTTT; CDR3 protein: CASKFWGNTEAFF
D gene: .; clone size: once; J gene: TRBJ2-1; V gene: TRBV30; CDR3 DNA: TGTGCCTGGAGTAAGGGGACCTCCTACAATGAGCAGTTCTTC; CDR3 protein: CAWSKGTSYNEQFF
D gene: TRBD2; clone size: .; J gene: TRBJ2-1; V gene: TRBV6-1; CDR3 DNA: TGTGCCAGCACCTGGACTAGCGGGGACCGGCAGTTCTTC; CDR3 protein: CASTWTSGDRQFF
D gene: .; clone size: few; J gene: TRBJ2-7; V gene: TRBV4-2; CDR3 DNA: TGTGCCAGCAGCCAAGCGGGGGACCAAAAGGTCTACGAGCAGTACTTC; CDR3 protein: CASSQAGDQKVYEQYF
D gene: .; clone size: .; J gene: TRBJ1-5; V gene: TRBV28; CDR3 DNA: TGTGCCAGCAGTTCTCACTTCAATCAGCCCCAGCATTTT; CDR3 protein: CASSSHFNQPQHF
D gene: .; clone size: .; J gene: TRBJ2-2; V gene: TRBV6-5; CDR3 DNA: TGTGCCAGCAGACTAGCAATTGCCGGGGAGCTGTTTTTT; CDR3 protein: CASRLAIAGELFF
D gene: TRBD2; clone size: .; J gene: TRBJ2-2; V gene: TRBV9; CDR3 DNA: TGTGCCAGCAGCGTGGGGACTAGCGGGAGGGCGGCCGGGGAGCTGTTTTTT; CDR3 protein: CASSVGTSGRAAGELFF
D gene: .; clone size: once; J gene: TRBJ1-2; V gene: TRBV29-1; CDR3 DNA: TGCAGCGTGGGGGACGGATCTAACTATGGCTACACCTTC; CDR3 protein: CSVGDGSNYGYTF
D gene: .; clone size: .; J gene: TRBJ2-3; V gene: TRBV6-1; CDR3 DNA: TGTGCCAGCACCCCCTGGTCCACGAGCACAGATACGCAGTATTTT; CDR3 protein: CASTPWSTSTDTQYF
D gene: TRBD1; clone size: once; J gene: TRBJ1-1; V gene: TRBV19; CDR3 DNA: TGTGCCAGTAGGAACCCCACAGGGGAGGGGGACACTGAAGCTTTCTTT; CDR3 protein: CASRNPTGEGDTEAFF
D gene: TRBD1; clone size: once; J gene: TRBJ1-1; V gene: TRBV28; CDR3 DNA: TGTGCCAGCAGTCTTCCCGGGACAGGGTCCCGGGCTTTCTTT; CDR3 protein: CASSLPGTGSRAFF
D gene: .; clone size: few; J gene: TRBJ2-7; V gene: TRBV19; CDR3 DNA: TGTGCCACCGCACGAGGAGGGGGTGGAAACGAGCAGTACTTC; CDR3 protein: CATARGGGGNEQYF
D gene: TRBD1; clone size: .; J gene: TRBJ2-6; V gene: TRBV19; CDR3 DNA: TGTGCCAGTAGTACACAGGGGGCGGCCTATTCTGGGGCCAACGTCCTGACTTTC; CDR3 protein: CASSTQGAAYSGANVLTF
D gene: TRBD1; clone size: .; J gene: TRBJ2-7; V gene: TRBV7-9; CDR3 DNA: TGTGCCAGCAGCTCATCGGACAGGGGGCTCATCGAGCAGTACTTC; CDR3 protein: CASSSSDRGLIEQYF
D gene: .; clone size: .; J gene: TRBJ1-2; V gene: TRBV4-1; CDR3 DNA: TGCGCCAGTAGAGAGTCCCGGGAGCCTAACTATGGCTACACCTTC; CDR3 protein: CASRESREPNYGYTF
D gene: TRBD1; clone size: once; J gene: TRBJ2-3; V gene: TRBV28; CDR3 DNA: TGTGCCAGCAGGCCGTTCCAGGGGGTGGCAGATACGCAGTATTTT; CDR3 protein: CASRPFQGVADTQYF
D gene: TRBD1; clone size: .; J gene: TRBJ1-3; V gene: TRBV4-2; CDR3 DNA: TGTGCCAGCAGCCAAGAAACAGGGGCAACGGGAAACACCATATATTTT; CDR3 protein: CASSQETGATGNTIYF
D gene: TRBD1; clone size: .; J gene: TRBJ2-7; V gene: TRBV28; CDR3 DNA: TGTGCCAGCAGGGACAGGGGATTCGACGAGCAGTACTTC; CDR3 protein: CASRDRGFDEQYF
D gene: TRBD1; clone size: .; J gene: TRBJ2-6; V gene: TRBV6-5; CDR3 DNA: TGTGCCAGCAGTTACGCAACAGGGGCTGGGGCCAACGTCCTGACTTTC; CDR3 protein: CASSYATGAGANVLTF
D gene: TRBD2; clone size: few; J gene: TRBJ2-1; V gene: TRBV7-2; CDR3 DNA: TGTGCCAGCAGCCTACAGGGACTAGCGGGAGAGGGAAGAGAGCAGTTCTTC; CDR3 protein: CASSLQGLAGEGREQFF
D gene: .; clone size: once; J gene: TRBJ2-5; V gene: TRBV5-1; CDR3 DNA: TGCGCCAGCAGCTTGGCCGGGGGACAAGAGACCCAGTACTTC; CDR3 protein: CASSLAGGQETQYF
D gene: TRBD2; clone size: .; J gene: TRBJ2-1; V gene: TRBV5-6; CDR3 DNA: TGTGCCAGCAGCTATCCGGGGACTAGCGGGAGGGGTTCCTACAATGAGCAGTTCTTC; CDR3 protein: CASSYPGTSGRGSYNEQFF